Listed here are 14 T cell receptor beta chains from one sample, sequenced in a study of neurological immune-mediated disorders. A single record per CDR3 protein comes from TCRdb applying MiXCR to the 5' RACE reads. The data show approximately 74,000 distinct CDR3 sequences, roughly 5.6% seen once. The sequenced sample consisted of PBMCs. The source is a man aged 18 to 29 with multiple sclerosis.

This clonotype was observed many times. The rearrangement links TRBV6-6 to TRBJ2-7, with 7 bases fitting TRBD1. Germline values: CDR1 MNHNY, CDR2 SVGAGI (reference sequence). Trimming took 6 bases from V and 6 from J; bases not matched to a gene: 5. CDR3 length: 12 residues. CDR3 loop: CASRTGTAEQYF. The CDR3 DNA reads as TGTGCCAGCAGAACCGGGACAGCCGAGCAGTACTTC.

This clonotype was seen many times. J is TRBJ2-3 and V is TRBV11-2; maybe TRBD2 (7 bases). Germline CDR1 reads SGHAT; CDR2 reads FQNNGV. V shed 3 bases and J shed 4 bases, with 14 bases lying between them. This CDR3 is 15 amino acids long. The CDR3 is CASSLVGGPADTQYF. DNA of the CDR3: TGTGCCAGCAGCTTGGTGGGGGGGCCGGCAGATACGCAGTATTTT.

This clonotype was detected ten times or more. The CDR3 loop reads CASSDQYYEQYF. CDR3 nucleotides: TGTGCCAGCAGTGACCAGTATTACGAGCAGTACTTC. The chain joins TRBV2 to TRBJ2-7; no definite D call. Germline V lookup: CDR1 SNHLY, CDR2 FYNNEI. The CDR3 has 12 amino acids. With 3 bases removed from V and 4 bases from J, the gap between germline ends came to 7 bases.

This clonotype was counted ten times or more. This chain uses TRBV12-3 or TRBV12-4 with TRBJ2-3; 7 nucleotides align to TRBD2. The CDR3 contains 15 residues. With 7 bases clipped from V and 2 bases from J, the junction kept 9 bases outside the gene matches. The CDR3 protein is CASIDPTSVTDTQYF. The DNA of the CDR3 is TGTGCCAGCATAGACCCAACTAGCGTCACAGATACGCAGTATTTT.

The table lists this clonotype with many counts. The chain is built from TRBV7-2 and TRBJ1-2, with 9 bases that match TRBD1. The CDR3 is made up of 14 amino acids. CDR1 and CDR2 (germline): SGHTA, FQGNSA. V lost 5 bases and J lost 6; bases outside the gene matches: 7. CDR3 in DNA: TGTGCCAGCAGCCAGTGGACAGGGGCCAATGGCTACACCTTC. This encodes CASSQWTGANGYTF. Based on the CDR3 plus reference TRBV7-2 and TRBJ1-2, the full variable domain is GAGVSQSPSNKVTEKGKDVELRCDPISGHTALYWYRQSLGQGLEFLIYFQGNSAPDKSGLPSDRFSAERTGGSVSTLTIQRTQQEDSAVYLCASSQWTGANGYTFGSGTRLTVV.

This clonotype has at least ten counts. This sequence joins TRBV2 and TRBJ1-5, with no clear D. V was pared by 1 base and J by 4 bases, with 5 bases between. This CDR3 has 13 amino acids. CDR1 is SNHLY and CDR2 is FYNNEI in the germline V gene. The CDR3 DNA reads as TGTGCCAGCAGTGAAGGCCCAAATCAGCCCCAGCATTTT. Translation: CASSEGPNQPQHF.

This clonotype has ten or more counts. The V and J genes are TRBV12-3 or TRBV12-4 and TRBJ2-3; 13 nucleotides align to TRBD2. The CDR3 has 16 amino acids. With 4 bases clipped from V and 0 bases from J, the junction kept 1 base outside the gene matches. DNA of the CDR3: TGTGCCAGCAGTTCGGGACTAGCGGGGAGCACAGATACGCAGTATTTT. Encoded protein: CASSSGLAGSTDTQYF.

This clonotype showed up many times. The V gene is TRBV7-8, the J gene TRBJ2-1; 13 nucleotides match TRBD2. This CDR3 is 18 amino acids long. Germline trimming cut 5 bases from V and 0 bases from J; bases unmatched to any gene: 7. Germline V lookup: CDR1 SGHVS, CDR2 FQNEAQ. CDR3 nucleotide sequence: TGTGCCAGCAGCGCTCAGACTAGCGGGGGGAGCTCCTACAATGAGCAGTTCTTC. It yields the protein CASSAQTSGGSSYNEQFF.

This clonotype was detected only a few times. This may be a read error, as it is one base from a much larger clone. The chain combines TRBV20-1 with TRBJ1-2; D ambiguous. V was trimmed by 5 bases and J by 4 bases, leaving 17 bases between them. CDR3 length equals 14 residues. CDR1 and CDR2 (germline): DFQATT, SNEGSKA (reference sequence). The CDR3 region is CSASNGKGSYGYTF. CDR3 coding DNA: TGCAGTGCTTCTAATGGAAAGGGAAGCTATGGCTACACCTTC.

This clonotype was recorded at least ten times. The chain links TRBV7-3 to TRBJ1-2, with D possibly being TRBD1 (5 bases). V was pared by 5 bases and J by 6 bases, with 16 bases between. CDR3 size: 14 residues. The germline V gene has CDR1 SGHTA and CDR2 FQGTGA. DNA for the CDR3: TGTGCCAGCAGCCCCGACCGACAGACCAATGGCTACACCTTC. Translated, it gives CASSPDRQTNGYTF.

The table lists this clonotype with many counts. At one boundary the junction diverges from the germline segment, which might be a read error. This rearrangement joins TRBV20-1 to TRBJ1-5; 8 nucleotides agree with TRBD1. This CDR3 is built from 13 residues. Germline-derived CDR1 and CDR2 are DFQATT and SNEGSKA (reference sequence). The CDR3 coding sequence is TGCAGTGCTAGTTCAGGGGGCAACCAGCCCCAGCATTTT. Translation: CSASSGGNQPQHF.

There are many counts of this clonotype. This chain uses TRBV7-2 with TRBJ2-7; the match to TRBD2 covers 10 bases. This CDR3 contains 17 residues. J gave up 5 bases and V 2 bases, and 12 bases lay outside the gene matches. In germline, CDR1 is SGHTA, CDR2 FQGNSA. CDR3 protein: CASSLSSSGRRFNEQYF. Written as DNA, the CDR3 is TGTGCCAGCAGCTTATCCTCTAGCGGGAGAAGGTTCAACGAGCAGTACTTC.

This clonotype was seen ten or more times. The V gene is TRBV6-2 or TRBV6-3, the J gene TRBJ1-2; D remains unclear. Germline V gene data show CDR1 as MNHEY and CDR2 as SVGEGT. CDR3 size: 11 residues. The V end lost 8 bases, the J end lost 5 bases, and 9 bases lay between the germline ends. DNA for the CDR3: TGTGCCAGCCACGACGTTTATGGCTACACCTTC. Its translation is CASHDVYGYTF.

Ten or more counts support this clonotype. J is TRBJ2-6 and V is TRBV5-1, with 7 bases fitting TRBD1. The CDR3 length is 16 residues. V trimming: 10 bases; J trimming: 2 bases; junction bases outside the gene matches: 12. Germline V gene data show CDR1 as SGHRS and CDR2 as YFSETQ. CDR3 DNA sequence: TGCGCCCAGACTCCTACAGGGGAAACTGGGGCCAACGTCCTGACTTTC. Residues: CAQTPTGETGANVLTF.